This T cell receptor (beta chain) was recorded in a study of blood T cell repertoires in COVID-19. Germline V gives CDR1 SGHTA, CDR2 FQGTGA. The CDR3 consists of 14 residues. Deletions cut 5 bases from V and 7 bases from J, with 14 bases between. Measured with immunoSEQ multiplex PCR; TCRdb has only the in-frame clones, and not every one. This sample yields about 94,000 clones, of which roughly four fifths are seen a single time; around 6.5% belongs to the top ten. The chain uses TRBV7-3 and TRBJ2-2, with D tentatively TRBD1 (5 bases). The receptor comes from a man in his sixties with acute or convalescent COVID-19. Sequencing used peripheral blood. The CDR3 loop is CASSVDNRFGELFF. CDR3 DNA sequence: TGTGCCAGCAGCGTAGACAACAGGTTCGGGGAGCTGTTTTTT.